The 16 T cell receptor beta chains presented below share a single source sample, sequenced in a study of control samples from healthy donors and cancer patients (dated by TCRdb to about 2020). Library preparation was by the immunoSEQ multiplex PCR assay. The table was pulled from immuneACCESS by TCRdb, which kept in-frame rearrangements only. Such tables lose some clones; where checked, under half of the loss comes from unresolved V genes, and the rest has no known cause. A total of about 100,000 clones appear in this sample, less than 90% of them only once. The ten most abundant clones make up approximately 20% of the sample. The sample was blood. Every receptor here comes from a woman between 45 and 60 years old in good health.

The V gene is TRBV4-1, the J gene TRBJ1-1; D gene unclear. The CDR3 contains 12 residues. V dropped 4 bases and J dropped 4 bases, with 7 bases sitting between them. Germline assignment: CDR1 MGHRA and CDR2 YSYEKL. The CDR3 nucleotides read TGCGCCAGCAGCCGACCTGGCACTGAAGCTTTCTTT. Protein sequence: CASSRPGTEAFF.

The chain carries TRBV14 and TRBJ1-1, with TRBD1 identical over 7 bases. The CDR3 has 15 amino acids. With 4 bases clipped from V and 5 bases from J, the junction kept 10 bases outside the gene matches. Germline values: CDR1 SGHDN, CDR2 FVKESK. CDR3 amino acids: CASSLEQGIWTEAFF. In DNA, the CDR3 is TGTGCCAGCAGCCTCGAACAGGGGATATGGACTGAAGCTTTCTTT.

CDR3: CASSTNAKKGNRRPYEQYV. The CDR3 region has the DNA TGTGCCAGCAGCACCAATGCCAAAAAGGGGAACAGGCGGCCCTACGAGCAGTACGTC. The chain recombines TRBV21-1 with TRBJ2-7; TRBD1, the table's D call, was not compared with the DNA. TRBV21-1 represents a pseudogene. CDR3 length: 19 residues.

This clone was counted between two and nine times. The chain combines TRBV15 with TRBJ1-5; the D is unclear. The CDR3 is 15 residues long. V was clipped by 2 bases and J by 1 base, with 9 bases between them. Germline V CDR1 and CDR2: LNHNV, YYDKDF (reference sequence). In nucleotides, the CDR3 is TGTGCCACCAGCAGACACAGAGGGAGCAATCAGCCCCAGCATTTT. Residues: CATSRHRGSNQPQHF.

CDR3 sequence (DNA): TGTGCCAGTAGTTCACTAGGACAGATTACAGATACGCAGTATTTT. This sequence encodes CASSSLGQITDTQYF. The chain employs TRBV19 and TRBJ2-3; D is possibly TRBD1 (6 bases). V lost 5 bases to trimming and J lost 3 bases, with 15 bases between them. The V gene's germline CDR1 is LNHDA and CDR2 SQIVND (reference sequence). The CDR3 covers 15 residues.

The chain links TRBV5-1 to TRBJ1-1, with D tentatively TRBD1 (5 bases). Germline lookup yields CDR1 SGHRS and CDR2 YFSETQ. Trimming shortened V by 2 bases and J by 2 bases, and 13 bases separated the two germline ends. The CDR3 is 15 residues long. The CDR3 sequence: CASSFSGTLNTEAFF. The CDR3 DNA sequence: TGCGCCAGCAGCTTCTCCGGGACCCTAAACACTGAAGCTTTCTTT.

This chain links TRBV2 with TRBJ1-1; maybe TRBD1 (6 bases). Per the germline V gene, CDR1 is SNHLY and CDR2 is FYNNEI. V shed 4 bases and J shed 2 bases, with 11 bases lying between them. The CDR3 contains 14 residues. The CDR3 sequence: CASSGTDGNTEAFF. The CDR3 DNA reads TGTGCCAGCAGTGGGACAGATGGAAACACTGAAGCTTTCTTT. Full variable domain (remainder filled in from reference TRBV2 and TRBJ1-1): EPEVTQTPSHQVTQMGQEVILRCVPISNHLYFYWYRQILGQKVEFLVSFYNNEISEKSEIFDDQFSVERPDGSNFTLKIRSTKLEDSAMYFCASSGTDGNTEAFFGQGTRLTVV.

The CDR3 region has the DNA TGTGCCAGCAGCTTTGACAAACACTACGAGCAGTACGTC. Translated, it gives CASSFDKHYEQYV. This chain connects TRBV5-5 to TRBJ2-7; D is unresolved. Trimming pared 2 bases from V and 3 bases from J, leaving 9 bases between. The CDR3 extends over 13 amino acids. The germline V gene encodes CDR1 SGHKS and CDR2 YYEKEE (reference sequence).

The chain has TRBV7-3 and TRBJ2-1; 13 bases are shared with TRBD2. CDR1 and CDR2 (germline): SGHTA, FQGTGA. CDR3 length equals 17 residues. V dropped 6 bases and J dropped 5; count of bases not matched to a gene: 10. CDR3: CASRNTSGGARNNEQFF. The CDR3 nucleotides are TGTGCCAGCAGGAATACTAGCGGGGGGGCCCGAAACAATGAGCAGTTCTTC.

The chain couples TRBV2 to TRBJ2-2; no clear D gene. V lost 0 bases and J lost 1, with 6 bases in between. Germline V gives CDR1 SNHLY, CDR2 FYNNEI. CDR3 size: 15 residues. The CDR3 loop is CASSEARLNTGELFF. CDR3 bases: TGTGCCAGCAGTGAAGCGAGACTGAACACCGGGGAGCTGTTTTTT.

This chain joins TRBV7-2 and TRBJ2-5; D possibly corresponds to TRBD1 (7 bases). The V gene lost 2 bases and the J gene lost 5 bases, with 9 bases spanning the gap. CDR1 SGHTA and CDR2 FQGNSA come from the germline V gene. The CDR3 loop spans 13 amino acids. The CDR3 sequence is CASSLSGGETQYF. In DNA form, the CDR3 reads TGTGCCAGCAGCTTATCAGGGGGGGAGACCCAGTACTTC.

The rearrangement links TRBV5-5 to TRBJ1-4; D may be TRBD1 (6 bases). Trimming shortened V by 4 bases and J by 6 bases, and 16 bases separated the two germline ends. CDR3 length equals 15 residues. From germline, CDR1 is SGHKS and CDR2 YYEKEE (reference sequence). The CDR3 loop is CASSPKSRGDEKLFF. Here the CDR3 DNA reads TGTGCCAGCAGCCCCAAGAGCAGGGGAGATGAAAAACTGTTTTTT.

The V and J genes are TRBV3-1 (or the pseudogene TRBV3-2) and TRBJ1-1; perhaps TRBD1 as D (5 bases). The germline CDR1 and CDR2 sequences are LGHDT and YNNKEL (reference sequence). The V and J ends lost 0 bases and 8 bases respectively, with 10 bases between them. The CDR3 is 13 amino acids. The CDR3 nucleotides are TGTGCCAGCAGCCAAGATTTAGGGGCGGAAGCTTTCTTT. Translating it yields CASSQDLGAEAFF.

V is TRBV2 and J is TRBJ1-1; TRBD1 matches 7 bases. From germline, CDR1 is SNHLY and CDR2 FYNNEI. V trimming: 10 bases; J trimming: 0 bases; junction bases outside the gene matches: 5. This CDR3 has 13 residues. In DNA form, the CDR3 reads TGTGCCACCCGGGACAGCCTGAACACTGAAGCTTTCTTT. This translates into CATRDSLNTEAFF. The full variable domain, its missing parts supplied by reference TRBV2 and TRBJ1-1, is EPEVTQTPSHQVTQMGQEVILRCVPISNHLYFYWYRQILGQKVEFLVSFYNNEISEKSEIFDDQFSVERPDGSNFTLKIRSTKLEDSAMYFCATRDSLNTEAFFGQGTRLTVV.

The chain links TRBV9 to TRBJ2-3; D gene uncertain. This CDR3 has 12 residues. Trimming took 4 bases from V and 2 from J, leaving 5 bases between them. Germline-derived CDR1 and CDR2 are SGDLS and YYNGEE. As DNA, the CDR3 is TGTGCCAGCAGCTTAGACACAGATACGCAGTATTTT. Translating gives CASSLDTDTQYF.

The V call is TRBV14, the J call TRBJ1-1; possibly TRBD1 for D (5 bases). Germline V gene lookup returns CDR1 SGHDN and CDR2 FVKESK. The CDR3 runs to 12 residues. V lost 3 bases and J 10 bases, leaving 12 bases between the germline ends. The CDR3 bases are TGTGCCAGCAGCCACCTAGACAGTAGAGCTTTCTTT. Protein: CASSHLDSRAFF.